What follows describes a single T cell receptor beta chain. The antigen is undetermined. This entry is derived from a study of T cell responses to AZD1222 COVID-19 vaccine. The CDR3 covers 17 residues. Trimming stripped 0 bases from V and 2 bases from J, with 17 bases between. CDR1 is MNHEY and CDR2 is SMNVEV in the germline V gene (reference sequence). General study results and limits: Baseline testing showed seropositivity in only a handful of AZD1222 recipients. Elevations in Spike-specific TCR breadth and depth followed administration of two AZD1222 doses.

Sequenced by immunoSEQ multiplex PCR; TCRdb stores in-frame clones only, minus some. The table has about 76,000 clones, around 90% seen once; the top ten hold approximately 4.5%. This sample comprised peripheral blood, obtained on day 0 of AZD1222 vaccination. The clonotype was recovered from an adult in good health. The chain is built from TRBV27 and TRBJ2-7, with no clear D. The CDR3 loop reads CASSLSSWADSTYEQYF. The CDR3 region has the DNA TGTGCCAGCAGTTTATCTTCGTGGGCAGACTCAACCTACGAGCAGTACTTC.